The present entry profiles one T cell receptor (beta chain) with its context. The sample belongs to a study of blood T cell repertoires in COVID-19. The CDR3 is 16 residues long. V shed 3 bases and J 4 bases; nucleotides not matched to a gene: 8. In germline, CDR1 is WNHNN, CDR2 SYGVQD (reference sequence). The authors' processing: Amplified reference gene primers provided the basis for estimating nucleated cell counts. Repertoires were generated with immunoSEQ multiplex PCR, while TCRdb's copy carries only in-frame clones and drops some. V, J and clone size are taken as reported in that table, and D and trimming were inferred from the DNA itself. This sample has approximately 230,000 clones, with 86% found just once.

The sequence was collected from a man aged 25 to 40 who had recovered from COVID-19. V usage is TRBV10-1 and J usage is TRBJ2-3, with TRBD2 matching 9 bases. Sequencing was done on a sample of peripheral blood. CDR3 DNA: TGCGCCAGCAGTGATGGGATAGCGGGGGCCTCAGATACGCAGTATTTT. Amino acid sequence: CASSDGIAGASDTQYF.